The entry that follows covers one T cell receptor beta chain sequence. Its matching antigen is unknown. Here immunoSEQ multiplex PCR was the method, and the copy in TCRdb shows in-frame clones only, minus some. The profile shows just over 2,000,000 clones, about 95% of them singletons. CD45RO-negative CD8 cells positively selected for CCR7 made up the naive population, which excluded terminally differentiated effector memory CD45RA+ cells. All participating donors were Caucasian adults from Nashville, Tennessee. The data belong to a study of shared clonotypes between healthy human individuals. Whole-study results and caveats: What limited the represented genetic and exposure-history diversity was the small number of donors. Depth was large, yet rarefaction showed that sorted-subset sequencing was incomplete.

The CDR3 is made up of 16 amino acids. From germline, CDR1 is MNHEY and CDR2 SVGAGI. The junction had 8 bases not matched to a gene; V was cut back by 2 bases and J by 6 bases. Sequences were obtained from naive CD8+ T cells sorted from blood. This sequence joins TRBV6-5 and TRBJ2-1; 9 nucleotides line up with TRBD2. This clonotype was sampled from a young man in good health. The CDR3 region has the DNA TGTGCCAGCAGTTACGATAGCGGGAGAGGGGCCAATGAGCAGTTCTTC. Translating gives CASSYDSGRGANEQFF.